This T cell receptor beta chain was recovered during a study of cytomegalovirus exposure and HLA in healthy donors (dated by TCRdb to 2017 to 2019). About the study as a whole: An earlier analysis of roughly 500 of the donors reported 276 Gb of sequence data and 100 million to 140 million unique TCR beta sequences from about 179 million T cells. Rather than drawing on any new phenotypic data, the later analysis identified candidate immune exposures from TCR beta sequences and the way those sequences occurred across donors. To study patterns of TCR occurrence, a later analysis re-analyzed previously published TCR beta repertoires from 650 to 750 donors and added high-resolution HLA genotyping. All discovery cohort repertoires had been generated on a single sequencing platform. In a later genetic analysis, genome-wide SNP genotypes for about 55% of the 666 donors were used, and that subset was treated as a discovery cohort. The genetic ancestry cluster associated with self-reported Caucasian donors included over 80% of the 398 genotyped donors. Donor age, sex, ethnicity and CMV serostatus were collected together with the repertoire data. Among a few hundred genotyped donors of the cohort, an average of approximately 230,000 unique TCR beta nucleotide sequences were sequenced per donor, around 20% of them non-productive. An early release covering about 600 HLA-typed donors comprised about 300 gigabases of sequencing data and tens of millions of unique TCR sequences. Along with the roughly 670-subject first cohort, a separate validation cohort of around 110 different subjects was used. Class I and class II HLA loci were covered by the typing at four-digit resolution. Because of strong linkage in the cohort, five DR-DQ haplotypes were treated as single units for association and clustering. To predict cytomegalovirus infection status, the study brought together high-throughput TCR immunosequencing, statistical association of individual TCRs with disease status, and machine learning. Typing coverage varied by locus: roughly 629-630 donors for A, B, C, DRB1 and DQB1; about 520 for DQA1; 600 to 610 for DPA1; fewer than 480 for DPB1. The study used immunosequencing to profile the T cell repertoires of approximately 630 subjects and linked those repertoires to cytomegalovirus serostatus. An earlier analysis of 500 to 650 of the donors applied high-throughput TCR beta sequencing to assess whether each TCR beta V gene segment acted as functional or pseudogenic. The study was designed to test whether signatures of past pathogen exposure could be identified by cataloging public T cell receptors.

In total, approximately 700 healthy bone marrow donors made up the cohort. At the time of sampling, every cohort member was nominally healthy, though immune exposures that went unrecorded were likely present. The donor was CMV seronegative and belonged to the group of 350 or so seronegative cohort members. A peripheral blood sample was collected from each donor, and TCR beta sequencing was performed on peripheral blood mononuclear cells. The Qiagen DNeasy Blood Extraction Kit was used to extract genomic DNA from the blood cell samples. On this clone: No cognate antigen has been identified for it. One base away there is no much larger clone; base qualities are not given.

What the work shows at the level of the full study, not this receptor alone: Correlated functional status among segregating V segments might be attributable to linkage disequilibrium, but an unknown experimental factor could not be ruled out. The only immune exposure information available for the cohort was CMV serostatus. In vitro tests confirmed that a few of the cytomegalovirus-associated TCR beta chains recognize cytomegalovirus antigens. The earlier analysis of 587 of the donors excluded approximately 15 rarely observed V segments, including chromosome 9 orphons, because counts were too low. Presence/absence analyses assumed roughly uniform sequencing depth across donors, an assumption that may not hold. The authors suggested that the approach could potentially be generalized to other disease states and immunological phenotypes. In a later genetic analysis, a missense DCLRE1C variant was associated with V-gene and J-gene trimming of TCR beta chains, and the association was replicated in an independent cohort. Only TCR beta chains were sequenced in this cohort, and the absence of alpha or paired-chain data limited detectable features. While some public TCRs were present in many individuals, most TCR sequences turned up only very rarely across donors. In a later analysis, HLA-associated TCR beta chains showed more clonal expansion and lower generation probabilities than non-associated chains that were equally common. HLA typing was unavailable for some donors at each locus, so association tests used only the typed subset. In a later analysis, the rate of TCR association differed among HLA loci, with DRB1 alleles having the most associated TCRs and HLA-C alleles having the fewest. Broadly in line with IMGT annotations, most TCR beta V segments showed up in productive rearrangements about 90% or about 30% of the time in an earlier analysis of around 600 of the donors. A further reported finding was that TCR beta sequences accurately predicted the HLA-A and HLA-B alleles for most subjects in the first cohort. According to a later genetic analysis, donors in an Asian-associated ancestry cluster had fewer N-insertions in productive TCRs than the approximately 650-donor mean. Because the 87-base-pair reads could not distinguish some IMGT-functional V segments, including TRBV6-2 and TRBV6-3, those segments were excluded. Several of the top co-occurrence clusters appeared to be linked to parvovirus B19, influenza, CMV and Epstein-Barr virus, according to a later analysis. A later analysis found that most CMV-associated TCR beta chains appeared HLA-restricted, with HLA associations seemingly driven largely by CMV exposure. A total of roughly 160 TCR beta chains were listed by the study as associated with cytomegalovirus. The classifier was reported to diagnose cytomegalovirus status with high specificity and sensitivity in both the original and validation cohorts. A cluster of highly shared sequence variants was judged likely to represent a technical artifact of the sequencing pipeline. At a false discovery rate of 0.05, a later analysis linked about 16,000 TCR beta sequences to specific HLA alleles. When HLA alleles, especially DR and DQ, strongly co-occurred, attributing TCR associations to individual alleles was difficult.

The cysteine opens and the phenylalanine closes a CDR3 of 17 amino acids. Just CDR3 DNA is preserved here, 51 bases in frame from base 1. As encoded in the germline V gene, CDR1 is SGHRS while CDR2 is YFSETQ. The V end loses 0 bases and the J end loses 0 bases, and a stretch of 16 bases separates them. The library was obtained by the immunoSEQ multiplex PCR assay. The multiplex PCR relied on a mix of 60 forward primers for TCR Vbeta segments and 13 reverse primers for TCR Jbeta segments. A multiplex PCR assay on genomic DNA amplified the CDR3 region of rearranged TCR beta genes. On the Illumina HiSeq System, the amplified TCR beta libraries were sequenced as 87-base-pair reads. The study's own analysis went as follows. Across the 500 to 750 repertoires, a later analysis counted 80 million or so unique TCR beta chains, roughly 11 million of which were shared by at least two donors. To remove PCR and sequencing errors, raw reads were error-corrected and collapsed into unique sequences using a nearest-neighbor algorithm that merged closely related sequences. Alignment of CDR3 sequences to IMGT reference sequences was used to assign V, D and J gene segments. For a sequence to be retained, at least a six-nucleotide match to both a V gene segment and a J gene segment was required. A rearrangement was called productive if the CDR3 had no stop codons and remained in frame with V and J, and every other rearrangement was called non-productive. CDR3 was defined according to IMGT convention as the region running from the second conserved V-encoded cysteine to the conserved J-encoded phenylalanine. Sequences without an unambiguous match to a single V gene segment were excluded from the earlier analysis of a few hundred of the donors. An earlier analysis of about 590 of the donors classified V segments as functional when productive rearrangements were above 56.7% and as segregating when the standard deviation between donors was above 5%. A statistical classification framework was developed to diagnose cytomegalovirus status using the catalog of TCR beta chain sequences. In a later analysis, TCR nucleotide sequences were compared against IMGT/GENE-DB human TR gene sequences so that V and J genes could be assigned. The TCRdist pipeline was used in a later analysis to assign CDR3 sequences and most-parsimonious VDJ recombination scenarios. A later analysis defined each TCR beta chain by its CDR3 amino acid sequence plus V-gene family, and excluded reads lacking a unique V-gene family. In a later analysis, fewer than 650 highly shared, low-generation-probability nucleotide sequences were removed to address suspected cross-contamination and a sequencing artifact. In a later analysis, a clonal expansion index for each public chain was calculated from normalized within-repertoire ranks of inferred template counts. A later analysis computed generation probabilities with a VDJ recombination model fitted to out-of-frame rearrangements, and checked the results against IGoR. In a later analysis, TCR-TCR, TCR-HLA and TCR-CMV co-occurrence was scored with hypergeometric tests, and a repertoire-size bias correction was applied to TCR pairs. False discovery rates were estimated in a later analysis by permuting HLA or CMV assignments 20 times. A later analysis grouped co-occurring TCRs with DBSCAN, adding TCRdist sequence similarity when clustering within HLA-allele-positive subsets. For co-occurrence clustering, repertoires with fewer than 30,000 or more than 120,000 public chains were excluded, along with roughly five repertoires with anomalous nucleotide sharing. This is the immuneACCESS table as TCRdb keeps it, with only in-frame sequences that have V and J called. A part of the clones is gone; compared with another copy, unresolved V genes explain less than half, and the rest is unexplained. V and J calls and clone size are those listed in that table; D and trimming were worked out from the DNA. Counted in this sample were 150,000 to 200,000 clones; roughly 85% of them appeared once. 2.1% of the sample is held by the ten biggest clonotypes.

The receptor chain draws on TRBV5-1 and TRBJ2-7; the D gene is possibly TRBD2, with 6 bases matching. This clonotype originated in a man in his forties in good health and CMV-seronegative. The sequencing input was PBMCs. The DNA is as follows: TGCGCCAGCAGCTTGGGGGGATGGAGGGGCGGCTCCTACGAGCAGTACTTC. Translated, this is CASSLGGWRGGSYEQYF.